A single sample gave rise to the 24 T cell receptor beta chains below, sequenced in a study of cytomegalovirus exposure and HLA in healthy donors. 13 Jbeta primers and 60 Vbeta primers were used for the PCR. The method was immunoSEQ multiplex PCR; TCRdb's version includes in-frame clones alone and lacks a portion of them. The sample contains 170,000 or so clones, approximately 84% of which appear only once. Sequencing was carried out using PBMCs. The receptors derive from a boy between 2 and 15 years old in good health and CMV-seronegative.

In DNA, the CDR3 is TGTGCCAGCAGTGAAGCTTATGGCAGGGTAGGCTATGGCTACACCTTC. Translating it yields CASSEAYGRVGYGYTF. The chain has TRBV6-1 and TRBJ1-2, with a tentative D call TRBD1 (5 bases). Trimming left V 0 bases short and J 4 bases short, with 15 bases between. The germline V gene encodes CDR1 MNHNS and CDR2 SASEGT. The CDR3 totals 16 residues.

The V and J genes are TRBV13 and TRBJ2-3, with TRBD2 matching 14 bases. This CDR3 spans 21 amino acids. Germline-derived CDR1 and CDR2 are PRHDT and FYEKMQ (reference sequence). The V and J ends lost 6 bases and 3 bases, in that order; junction bases with no gene match: 20. The CDR3 spells CASSLEGLAGDGNSGTDTQYF. Here the CDR3 DNA reads TGTGCCAGCAGTCTAGAGGGACTAGCGGGAGATGGTAATAGTGGGACAGATACGCAGTATTTT. Variable domain in full (rest from reference TRBV13 and TRBJ2-3): AAGVIQSPRHLIKEKRETATLKCYPIPRHDTVYWYQQGPGQDPQFLISFYEKMQSDKGSIPDRFSAQQFSDYHSELNMSSLELGDSALYFCASSLEGLAGDGNSGTDTQYFGPGTRLTVL.

V usage is TRBV7-8 and J usage is TRBJ2-2, with D perhaps TRBD1 (6 bases). V was trimmed by 4 bases and J by 7 bases, leaving 16 bases between them. The CDR3 is 15 residues long. Germline-derived CDR1 and CDR2 are SGHVS and FQNEAQ. CDR3: CASSYTVGASGELFF. The CDR3 DNA is TGTGCCAGCAGCTATACGGTGGGGGCAAGCGGGGAGCTGTTTTTT.

This clone showed up just once. CDR3 amino acids: CAWARTGRGEQFF. For the CDR3, the DNA is TGTGCCTGGGCCCGGACAGGGAGAGGTGAGCAGTTCTTC. The gene calls are TRBV30 and TRBJ2-1, with 8 bases aligning to TRBD1. This CDR3 comprises 13 residues. CDR1 is GTSNPN, CDR2 SVGIG, per germline (reference sequence). V trimming: 5 bases; J trimming: 9 bases; junction bases outside the gene matches: 9. The variable domain in full, completed from reference TRBV30 and TRBJ2-1, reads SQTIHQWPATLVQPVGSPLSLECTVEGTSNPNLYWYRQAAGRGLQLLFYSVGIGQISSEVPQNLSASRPQDRQFILSSKKLLLSDSGFYLCAWARTGRGEQFFGPGTRLTVL.

J is TRBJ2-7 and V is TRBV15, with D tentatively TRBD2 (5 bases). Looked up from germline, CDR1 is LNHNV and CDR2 is YYDKDF (reference sequence). The CDR3 is 14 residues long. Trimming removed 5 bases from V and 7 bases from J, with 18 bases in between. This CDR3 is CATSLDGGGREQYF. CDR3 nucleotide sequence: TGTGCCACCAGCTTAGACGGAGGAGGTCGGGAGCAGTACTTC.

The count of this clone is one. The V call is TRBV4-1, the J call TRBJ2-7; 7 nucleotides align to TRBD1. Germline lookup yields CDR1 MGHRA and CDR2 YSYEKL. J gave up 5 bases and V 4 bases, and 5 bases lay outside the gene matches. This CDR3 is 13 amino acids long. The CDR3: CASSLTGTHEQYF. The CDR3 region has the DNA TGCGCCAGCAGCCTGACAGGGACCCACGAGCAGTACTTC.

The chain employs TRBV12-5 and TRBJ1-2; D is unresolved. Germline loops: CDR1 LGHNT, CDR2 FRNRAP. V was cut by 2 bases and J by 8 bases, with 15 bases left in between. This CDR3 region has 14 residues. CDR3 bases: TGTGCTAGTGGTTTGCTACCAGGACCGGGGGGCTACACCTTC. It is translated as CASGLLPGPGGYTF.

The chain couples TRBV7-9 to TRBJ2-6; the match to TRBD1 covers 8 bases. Trimming took 5 bases from V and 4 from J; bases not matched to a gene: 13. Germline loops: CDR1 SEHNR, CDR2 FQNEAQ (reference sequence). The CDR3 length is 18 residues. The CDR3 DNA sequence: TGTGCCAGCAGCCGTGGGCCGCAGGGGGCGCCCGGGGCCAACGTCCTGACTTTC. This encodes CASSRGPQGAPGANVLTF. The variable domain in full, completed from reference TRBV7-9 and TRBJ2-6, reads DTGVSQNPRHKITKRGQNVTFRCDPISEHNRLYWYRQTLGQGPEFLTYFQNEAQLEKSRLLSDRFSAERPKGSFSTLEIQRTEQGDSAMYLCASSRGPQGAPGANVLTFGAGSRLTVL.

This chain joins TRBV6-6 and TRBJ1-1; possible D gene TRBD1, 6 bases. Germline V gives CDR1 MNHNY, CDR2 SVGAGI (reference sequence). Trimming removed 5 bases at V and 0 bases at J, with 10 bases between. This CDR3 has 14 residues. CDR3: CASSTGWMNTEAFF. CDR3 coding DNA: TGTGCCAGCAGTACAGGGTGGATGAACACTGAAGCTTTCTTT.

This clone occurred a few times. This chain uses TRBV2 with TRBJ1-3; possibly TRBD1 for D (5 bases). The CDR3 spans 16 residues. Trimming left V 3 bases short and J 0 bases short, with 12 bases between. From germline, CDR1 is SNHLY and CDR2 FYNNEI. CDR3 sequence: CASSDGGGSSGNTIYF. The CDR3 DNA follows: TGTGCCAGCAGTGATGGGGGAGGGAGCTCTGGAAACACCATATATTTT.

This clone was picked up one time. The V call is TRBV6-1, the J call TRBJ1-5; D is undetermined. The CDR3 length is 15 residues. Germline CDR1 is MNHNS and CDR2 is SASEGT. The germline V and J ends were trimmed by 5 bases and 0 bases, with 11 bases remaining between them. The CDR3 here is CASSWTGYSNQPQHF. Here the CDR3 DNA reads TGTGCCAGCAGTTGGACTGGTTATAGCAATCAGCCCCAGCATTTT.

The gene calls are TRBV6-6 and TRBJ2-7, with TRBD2 matching over 8 bases. The CDR3 extends over 14 amino acids. Germline loops: CDR1 MNHNY, CDR2 SVGAGI (reference sequence). The trim removed 6 bases at V and 7 bases at J, leaving 11 bases unmatched. The CDR3 nucleotides read TGTGCCAGCAGCCCCGTACGTCTAGCGGGTGAGCAGTACTTC. Amino acid sequence: CASSPVRLAGEQYF.

V is TRBV7-9 and J is TRBJ2-1, with D maybe TRBD2 (5 bases). From germline, CDR1 is SEHNR and CDR2 FQNEAQ (reference sequence). This CDR3 comprises 15 residues. The V end lost 5 bases, the J end lost 5 bases, and 16 bases lay between the germline ends. The chain's CDR3 is CASSPSTRGNNEQFF. CDR3 DNA: TGTGCCAGCAGCCCCAGCACTAGAGGTAACAATGAGCAGTTCTTC.

The chain recombines TRBV18 with TRBJ2-1; D possibly corresponds to TRBD2 (5 bases). The CDR3 extends over 17 amino acids. In germline, CDR1 is KGHSH, CDR2 LQKENI. V lost 6 bases and J lost 2, with 20 bases in between. The CDR3 DNA reads TGTGCCAGCTCTGCCGACTGGTCGAGCGGTCCCTACAATGAGCAGTTCTTC. It encodes CASSADWSSGPYNEQFF.

The genes are TRBV7-9 and TRBJ2-3, with unresolved D. Germline V CDR1 and CDR2: SEHNR, FQNEAQ (reference sequence). V lost 1 base, J lost 6 bases, and 14 bases lay in between. The CDR3 extends over 15 amino acids. CDR3 residues: CASSLGQSTGDTQYF. The CDR3 region has the DNA TGTGCCAGCAGCTTAGGTCAATCGACTGGGGATACGCAGTATTTT.

The chain couples TRBV7-3 to TRBJ2-1, with 8 positions matching TRBD2. The V gene's germline CDR1 is SGHTA and CDR2 FQGTGA. The CDR3 spans 14 residues. After removal of 7 bases from V and 8 bases from J, the junction contained 10 bases not matched to a gene. CDR3 DNA sequence: TGTGCCAGCAACGAATTAGCGGGACCCTATGAGCAGTTCTTC. As protein: CASNELAGPYEQFF.

The chain links TRBV9 to TRBJ2-4; possible D gene TRBD1, 6 bases. V lost 4 bases, J lost 3 bases, and 17 bases lay in between. The CDR3 is 16 residues long. Germline lookup yields CDR1 SGDLS and CDR2 YYNGEE. CDR3 sequence reads: CASSLGQSFGKNIQYF. The CDR3 DNA follows: TGTGCCAGCAGCCTCGGACAGTCGTTTGGCAAAAACATTCAGTACTTC.

This clone came up once. The chain has TRBV7-2 and TRBJ2-1; D may be TRBD2 (6 bases). The CDR3 totals 15 residues. V lost 0 bases and J 14 bases, leaving 20 bases between the germline ends. Looked up from germline, CDR1 is SGHTA and CDR2 is FQGNSA. CDR3 residues: CASSLALYRRGLEFF. The CDR3 nucleotides read TGTGCCAGCAGCTTAGCCCTTTATAGGCGGGGTCTGGAGTTCTTC.

The chain joins TRBV7-3 to TRBJ2-1, with D possibly matching TRBD1 (6 bases). Germline lookup yields CDR1 SGHTA and CDR2 FQGTGA. The germline V and J ends were trimmed by 0 bases and 1 base, with 7 bases remaining between them. The CDR3 sequence is 15 residues long. CDR3 bases: TGTGCCAGCAGCTTAACCCAGGGGTCCTACAATGAGCAGTTCTTC. Encoded protein: CASSLTQGSYNEQFF.

The CDR3 spells CASSFQGMGSYEQYF. DNA of the CDR3: TGCGCCAGCAGCTTCCAGGGGATGGGCTCCTACGAGCAGTACTTC. The gene calls are TRBV5-1 and TRBJ2-5; D perhaps matches TRBD1 (6 bases). The end of the DNA fits TRBJ2-7 better, so the J call may be wrong. Germline V gives CDR1 SGHRS, CDR2 YFSETQ. The CDR3 loop spans 15 amino acids.

The J gene is TRBJ2-5, the V gene TRBV19; D perhaps matches TRBD1 (5 bases). The CDR3 runs 14 residues. Trimming took 3 bases from V and 5 from J, leaving 13 bases between them. CDR1 and CDR2 from the germline V gene are LNHDA and SQIVND (reference sequence). CDR3 nucleotide sequence: TGTGCCAGTAGTATGGCGGCAGGGTCGGAGACCCAGTACTTC. Its translation: CASSMAAGSETQYF. Based on the CDR3 plus reference TRBV19 and TRBJ2-5, the full variable domain is DGGITQSPKYLFRKEGQNVTLSCEQNLNHDAMYWYRQDPGQGLRLIYYSQIVNDFQKGDIAEGYSVSREKKESFPLTVTSAQKNPTAFYLCASSMAAGSETQYFGPGTRLLVL.

The rearrangement uses TRBV7-9 and TRBJ1-2; TRBD1 agrees at 8 bases. V lost 4 bases and J lost 11; bases outside the gene matches: 15. Germline lookup yields CDR1 SEHNR and CDR2 FQNEAQ (reference sequence). This CDR3 has 15 residues. In DNA, the CDR3 is TGTGCCAGCAGCTACTTAGCGACAGGGGAGGACCAATACACCTTC. Translating gives CASSYLATGEDQYTF.

The chain is built from TRBV4-1 and TRBJ2-7, with D possibly matching TRBD2 (6 bases). The V end was cut by 0 bases, the J end by 3 bases, with 12 bases between. This CDR3 is 15 amino acids long. Germline V CDR1 and CDR2: MGHRA, YSYEKL. The CDR3 nucleotides read TGCGCCAGCAGCCAAGATCGCGGGGAAGGCTACGAGCAGTACTTC. This encodes CASSQDRGEGYEQYF.

This clone was observed a few times. The V call is TRBV10-1, the J call TRBJ2-7; 13 bases align to TRBD2. Per germline, CDR1 WNHNN and CDR2 SYGVQD (reference sequence). Trimming cost V 4 bases and J 3 bases; bases outside gene matches: 0. This CDR3 region has 14 residues. The CDR3 loop reads CASSGTSGSYEQYF. The CDR3 nucleotides are TGCGCCAGCAGTGGGACTAGCGGGAGCTACGAGCAGTACTTC.